This entry is about one T cell receptor (beta chain). Its antigen is not known. Unstimulated regulatory T cells (CD4+CD25+CD127-), CD4+CD25- non-regulatory cells, CD4 and CD8 cells were FACS-sorted from thawed PBMCs. This sample was taken from a study of Tregs in tolerant kidney transplant recipients. Germline CDR1 KGHSH, CDR2 LQKENI. Germline trimming cut 5 bases from V and 5 bases from J; bases unmatched to any gene: 7. This CDR3 contains 14 residues. Whole-study findings and limits: Findings come from small patient numbers and require larger validation. The most relevant donor-specific Treg TCRbeta repertoire apparently came from expansion with activated donor B cells. Biological reproducibility was not directly addressed in this study.

Clones were sequenced by immunoSEQ multiplex PCR, and TCRdb holds only the in-frame ones, with some missing. Here the sample spans more than 90,000 clones, 85% to 95% being singletons. Input material: CD4+ T cells from blood. This TCR derives from a human donor in good health. V is TRBV18 and J is TRBJ2-5; 8 nucleotides match TRBD1. CDR3 sequence (DNA): TGTGCCAGCTCAAGGGACAGGTTTGAGGAGACCCAGTACTTC. Amino acid sequence: CASSRDRFEETQYF.